This TCR beta chain was retrieved from a study of blood T cell repertoires in COVID-19. Study context: Nucleic acid was either cDNA or gDNA, and it came from T cells, B-cell-depleted T cells, or PBMCs.

As processed by the authors: Reference gene primer amplification yielded estimated nucleated cell counts. Using immunoSEQ multiplex PCR, the repertoire was profiled, and TCRdb retains in-frame clones only, with some absent. That table furnishes V, J and clone size, whereas the DNA furnished D and trimming. The table includes some 150,000 clones, around 81% detected once. Source material: peripheral blood. This TCR was recovered from a woman aged 40 to 50 with active or convalescent COVID-19.

CDR3 sequence reads: CASSPLQSLYEQYF. DNA of the CDR3: TGCGCCAGCAGCCCCCTACAGAGCCTCTACGAGCAGTACTTC. V usage is TRBV5-1 and J usage is TRBJ2-7; no clear D. The CDR3 runs to 14 residues. Deletions cut 4 bases from V and 3 bases from J, with 14 bases between. CDR1 is SGHRS, CDR2 YFSETQ, per germline.